The 21 T cell receptor beta chains presented below share a single source sample, sequenced in a study of CD8 T cells in ankylosing spondylitis. TCRdb re-called the 5' RACE reads with MiXCR, one entry per CDR3 protein. The sample lists approximately 350,000 distinct CDR3 sequences, 20% to 25% seen once, with about an eighth in the top ten. Sequencing was performed on blood, either unsorted or a sorted T cell fraction (not recorded which). Every receptor here comes from a male donor with ankylosing spondylitis or in good health (not recorded which).

This clonotype was counted only a few times. The chain joins TRBV9 to TRBJ2-1, with D maybe TRBD2 (5 bases). Germline V gene sequence: CDR1 SGDLS, CDR2 YYNGEE. The length of the CDR3 is 16 residues. V was trimmed by 0 bases and J by 0 bases, leaving 10 bases between them. The CDR3 is CASSVVLGGSYNEQFF. The CDR3 DNA reads as TGTGCCAGCAGCGTAGTTTTAGGAGGCTCCTACAATGAGCAGTTCTTC.

This clonotype has more than one count but fewer than ten. The chain has TRBV20-1 and TRBJ1-4; tentative D call: TRBD1 (6 bases). CDR3 length: 13 residues. V lost 6 bases to trimming and J lost 8 bases, with 16 bases between them. From germline, CDR1 is DFQATT and CDR2 SNEGSKA (reference sequence). The CDR3: CSAKDRYQEKLFF. The CDR3 coding sequence is TGCAGTGCCAAGGACAGATATCAAGAAAAACTGTTTTTT.

Only a few counts were recorded for this clonotype. The CDR3 sequence: CASSPPAEHEQFF. In DNA, the CDR3 is TGTGCCAGCAGCCCACCGGCGGAGCATGAGCAGTTCTTC. The chain uses TRBV7-9 and TRBJ2-1; the D is unclear. The CDR3 extends over 13 amino acids. Trimming shortened V by 5 bases and J by 8 bases, and 13 bases separated the two germline ends. CDR1 is SEHNR, CDR2 FQNEAQ, per germline (reference sequence).

This clonotype was observed a few times. This sequence joins TRBV4-1 and TRBJ2-2, with TRBD1 as a possible D gene (6 bases). Germline CDR1 is MGHRA and CDR2 is YSYEKL. The CDR3 is made up of 16 amino acids. V lost 3 bases and J lost 1, with 12 bases in between. CDR3 loop: CASSHSNRENTGELFF. DNA of the CDR3: TGCGCCAGCAGCCATTCCAACAGGGAGAACACCGGGGAGCTGTTTTTT.

The chain combines TRBV29-1 with TRBJ2-1; D is undetermined. The length of the CDR3 is 16 residues. With 6 bases removed from V and 0 bases from J, the gap between germline ends came to 18 bases. Per the germline V gene, CDR1 is SQVTM and CDR2 is ANQGSEA. DNA of the CDR3: TGCAGCGTGGAGCCCGATTCCAAAAGCTCCTACAATGAGCAGTTCTTC. Amino acid sequence: CSVEPDSKSSYNEQFF.

The gene calls are TRBV29-1 and TRBJ2-2; TRBD1 matches at 9 bases. CDR3 length: 14 amino acids. The germline gives CDR1 SQVTM, CDR2 ANQGSEA. V shed 6 bases and J 1 base; nucleotides not matched to a gene: 3. This CDR3 is CSVTGGMNTGELFF. CDR3 coding DNA: TGCAGCGTGACAGGGGGAATGAACACCGGGGAGCTGTTTTTT.

The chain couples TRBV2 to TRBJ2-6; the D gene is possibly TRBD1 (5 bases). Trimming removed 7 bases from V and 3 bases from J, with 16 bases in between. The CDR3 length is 16 residues. CDR1 SNHLY and CDR2 FYNNEI come from the germline V gene. The CDR3 reads CASIGPGMSGANVLTF. The CDR3 coding sequence is TGTGCCAGCATTGGTCCAGGGATGAGTGGGGCCAACGTCCTGACTTTC.

This clonotype has a handful of counts. V and J are TRBV12-3 or TRBV12-4 and TRBJ1-1; D is possibly TRBD1 (5 bases). V dropped 6 bases and J dropped 10 bases, with 15 bases sitting between them. The CDR3 is made up of 12 amino acids. The CDR3 loop reads CASSFTQGRAFF. The CDR3 DNA follows: TGTGCCAGCAGCTTTACGCAGGGTAGAGCTTTCTTT.

This clonotype came up a few times. The V gene is TRBV28, the J gene TRBJ1-2; no clear D gene. V lost 3 bases, J lost 0 bases, and 8 bases lay in between. CDR3 length equals 14 residues. Per germline, CDR1 MDHEN and CDR2 SYDVKM. CDR3 in DNA: TGTGCCAGCAGTTTCGAGGGAACTAACTATGGCTACACCTTC. It encodes CASSFEGTNYGYTF.

The chain employs TRBV3-1 and TRBJ2-2, with TRBD1 as a possible D gene (6 bases). This CDR3 spans 16 amino acids. Per germline, CDR1 LGHDT and CDR2 YNNKEL (reference sequence). V lost 3 bases and J lost 7, with 18 bases in between. The DNA of the CDR3 is TGTGCCAGCAGCCACCTCCACAGGGTAGGAGGCGGGGAGCTGTTTTTT. This gives the protein CASSHLHRVGGGELFF. The full variable domain, rest sourced from reference TRBV3-1 and TRBJ2-2, is DTAVSQTPKYLVTQMGNDKSIKCEQNLGHDTMYWYKQDSKKFLKIMFSYNNKELIINETVPNRFSPKSPDKAHLNLHINSLELGDSAVYFCASSHLHRVGGGELFFGEGSRLTVL.

This clonotype was picked up a small number of times. This sequence joins TRBV29-1 and TRBJ2-5, with unresolved D. The CDR3 spans 13 residues. The V and J ends lost 3 bases and 2 bases respectively, with 10 bases between them. From germline, CDR1 is SQVTM and CDR2 ANQGSEA. The CDR3: CSVDTGSQETQYF. CDR3 DNA: TGCAGCGTTGACACGGGCAGTCAAGAGACCCAGTACTTC.

The table lists this clonotype with a few counts. This chain joins TRBV13 and TRBJ2-7; TRBD1 might be the D (6 bases). This CDR3 spans 15 amino acids. Per germline, CDR1 PRHDT and CDR2 FYEKMQ (reference sequence). Trimming left V 4 bases short and J 2 bases short, with 15 bases between. The DNA for the CDR3 is TGTGCCAGCAGCTCACAGGGTAATGGCCCCTACGAGCAGTACTTC. Translating it yields CASSSQGNGPYEQYF.

V usage is TRBV28 and J usage is TRBJ2-3; 9 nucleotides agree with TRBD2. V dropped 1 base and J dropped 6; count of bases not matched to a gene: 11. The CDR3 covers 17 residues. Germline values: CDR1 MDHEN, CDR2 SYDVKM. CDR3 nucleotides: TGTGCCAGCAGTTTATATCTAGCGGGGACTATATCGGATACGCAGTATTTT. Amino acids: CASSLYLAGTISDTQYF.

This clonotype appeared many times. The J gene is TRBJ2-7, the V gene TRBV12-3 or TRBV12-4; no definite D call. V was clipped by 6 bases and J by 2 bases, with 8 bases between them. The CDR3 is 12 residues long. This CDR3 reads CASSLLAYEQYF. CDR3 coding DNA: TGTGCCAGCAGCCTTCTAGCCTACGAGCAGTACTTC.

This clonotype was counted between two and nine times. The chain employs TRBV7-9 and TRBJ2-7; D possibly corresponds to TRBD2 (6 bases). V gave up 5 bases and J gave up 5 bases, with 16 bases separating them. This CDR3 is 14 amino acids long. Germline assignment: CDR1 SEHNR and CDR2 FQNEAQ (reference sequence). The CDR3: CASSAALAPHEQYF. In DNA form, the CDR3 reads TGTGCCAGCAGCGCAGCACTAGCTCCCCACGAGCAGTACTTC.

The J gene is TRBJ1-3, the V gene TRBV7-8; unclear D gene. Trimming stripped 5 bases from V and 0 bases from J, with 8 bases between. There are 14 residues in the CDR3. Germline V gene data show CDR1 as SGHVS and CDR2 as FQNEAQ. The CDR3 nucleotides read TGTGCCAGCAGCCCACCCCACTCTGGAAACACCATATATTTT. Amino acids: CASSPPHSGNTIYF.

The CDR3 DNA follows: TGTGCCAGCAGTTTTCGTCCAGGGACCGACGAGCAGTACTTC. It translates to CASSFRPGTDEQYF. The V gene is TRBV12-3 or TRBV12-4, the J gene TRBJ2-7; D could derive from TRBD1 or TRBD2 (5 bases each). CDR3 length: 14 residues. V was shortened by 3 bases and J by 5 bases, with 14 bases between the two germline ends.

This clonotype was observed a few times. The chain couples TRBV6-1 to TRBJ2-7; D gene uncertain. This CDR3 region has 11 residues. The germline CDR1 and CDR2 sequences are MNHNS and SASEGT. V lost 10 bases, J lost 4 bases, and 11 bases lay in between. This chain's CDR3 is CAITLDYEQYF. The CDR3 nucleotides read TGTGCCATCACACTGGATTACGAGCAGTACTTC.

The J gene is TRBJ1-1, the V gene TRBV29-1; no clear D gene. Trimming stripped 0 bases from V and 0 bases from J, with 5 bases between. CDR1 is SQVTM, CDR2 ANQGSEA, per germline. The CDR3 is made up of 13 amino acids. The CDR3 DNA follows: TGCAGCGTTGAAGACGGTATGAACACTGAAGCTTTCTTT. Encoded protein: CSVEDGMNTEAFF. Based on the CDR3 plus reference TRBV29-1 and TRBJ1-1, the full variable domain is SAVISQKPSRDICQRGTSLTIQCQVDSQVTMMFWYRQQPGQSLTLIATANQGSEATYESGFVIDKFPISRPNLTFSTLTVSNMSPEDSSIYLCSVEDGMNTEAFFGQGTRLTVV.

This rearrangement joins TRBV7-8 to TRBJ2-5; D may be TRBD2 (5 bases). CDR3 length: 17 amino acids. Trimming stripped 2 bases from V and 3 bases from J, with 19 bases between. Germline V gives CDR1 SGHVS, CDR2 FQNEAQ. The CDR3 DNA follows: TGTGCCAGCAGCTTAATTTTTGTGGTACTAGATGAAGAGACCCAGTACTTC. It translates to CASSLIFVVLDEETQYF.

CDR3 loop: CASSLATGHTQYF. The CDR3 DNA is TGTGCCAGCAGCTTAGCCACGGGCCACACGCAGTATTTT. The chain combines TRBV7-9 with TRBJ2-3; D is uncertain. V was clipped by 0 bases and J by 9 bases, with 10 bases between them. There are 13 residues in the CDR3. The germline V gene encodes CDR1 SEHNR and CDR2 FQNEAQ (reference sequence).